The rows below give T cell receptor beta chains drawn from one sample of a study of cytomegalovirus exposure and HLA in healthy donors. Using immunoSEQ multiplex PCR, the repertoire was profiled, and TCRdb retains in-frame clones only, with some absent. Found here are just under 45,000 clones, 45% to 60% of them singletons; the top ten hold about 6.3%. The sequenced sample was PBMCs. The source of these receptors is a man aged 60 to 75 in good health and CMV-seronegative. Both conserved end residues are part of each CDR3. A D gene is named only where the DNA matches it firmly. Some rows mark clone size as missing; the rest say once, few, many or name a class of expanded clone.

d_call	v_call	j_call	clone_size	cdr3_nt	cdr3_aa
TRBD1	TRBV19	TRBJ1-1	few	TGTGCCAGTAGTATGGTACAGGGGCGAACTGAAGCTTTCTTT	CASSMVQGRTEAFF
-	TRBV10-3	TRBJ1-1	-	TGTGCCATCAGTGAGTATGAGCCTAGGAGCACTGAAGCTTTCTTT	CAISEYEPRSTEAFF
-	TRBV5-1	TRBJ2-7	-	TGCGCCAGCAGCGTCAGGGGTGGGTCCTACGAGCAGTACTTC	CASSVRGGSYEQYF
TRBD1	TRBV7-6	TRBJ2-7	-	TGTGCCAGCAGCTTAGTGGGACAGGGGGGCGCCTACGAGCAGTACTTC	CASSLVGQGGAYEQYF
-	TRBV2	TRBJ2-2	-	TGTGCCAGCGGGGAAAATCAAGGGGGTATGGCCGGGGAGCTGTTTTTT	CASGENQGGMAGELFF
TRBD2	TRBV10-1	TRBJ2-7	-	TGCGCCAGCAGTGACCCCTCTAGCGGGAGGGCAACCTACGAGCAGTACTTC	CASSDPSSGRATYEQYF
TRBD1	TRBV29-1	TRBJ1-2	-	TGCAGCGTTGCCCGGACAGGGGGCGGAAACTATGGCTACACCTTC	CSVARTGGGNYGYTF
-	TRBV10-1	TRBJ1-2	-	TGCGCCAGCAGTGAGCAACGGACAGATGGCTACACCTTC	CASSEQRTDGYTF
-	TRBV30	TRBJ1-2	-	TGTGCCTGGACTCCCCCCTATCGGGACTATGGCTACACCTTC	CAWTPPYRDYGYTF
TRBD1	TRBV10-3	TRBJ2-7	-	TGTGCCATCAGCGCCCGACGGAGGACAGGGGGCGTCCTCTACGAGCAGTACTTC	CAISARRRTGGVLYEQYF
TRBD1	TRBV18	TRBJ2-7	-	TGTGCCAGCTCACCGTACAGGGGAACCTACGAGCAGTACTTC	CASSPYRGTYEQYF
TRBD1	TRBV30	TRBJ1-2	-	TGTGCCTCCCGACCGGGACAGGGGCCATGGTATGGCTACACCTTC	CASRPGQGPWYGYTF
-	TRBV9	TRBJ1-1	-	TGTGCCAGCAGCCCCGGGAGGGACACTGAAGCTTTCTTT	CASSPGRDTEAFF
-	TRBV6-5	TRBJ2-5	-	TGTGCCAGCAGGGAGATGGAGACCCAGTACTTC	CASREMETQYF
-	TRBV6-5	TRBJ1-2	-	TGTGCCAGCAGTACGCCAGGGAACTATGGCTACACCTTC	CASSTPGNYGYTF
-	TRBV7-2	TRBJ2-7	-	TGTGCCAGCAGCGCAACCACAGGGTCCCTGGTCTACGAGCAGTACTTC	CASSATTGSLVYEQYF
TRBD1	TRBV4-2	TRBJ1-1	-	TGTGCCAGCAGCCGTTACCCTCCGGGACAGATGTTCGACACTGAAGCTTTCTTT	CASSRYPPGQMFDTEAFF
TRBD1	TRBV29-1	TRBJ2-1	few	TGCAGCGTTGAGTCGGTCGTTAGGGGGCGGCGGGTCTACAATGAGCAGTTCTTC	CSVESVVRGRRVYNEQFF
TRBD1	TRBV29-1	TRBJ2-1	medium-sized	TGCAGCGTCCCCGGACAGGGGGACGAGCAGTTCTTC	CSVPGQGDEQFF
-	TRBV30	TRBJ2-1	-	TGTGCCTGGAGCGCCAACTGGAATGAGCAGTTCTTC	CAWSANWNEQFF
-	TRBV29-1	TRBJ2-7	once	TGCAGCGTTGGGCAGGGAACGAACGAGCAGTACTTC	CSVGQGTNEQYF
TRBD2	TRBV5-1	TRBJ2-5	-	TGCGCCAGCAGGACTAGCGGGCCCCAAGAGACCCAGTACTTC	CASRTSGPQETQYF
TRBD1	TRBV28	TRBJ2-7	-	TGTGCCAGCAGTGTAGCGACAGGGTGGCCTTACGAGCAGTACTTC	CASSVATGWPYEQYF